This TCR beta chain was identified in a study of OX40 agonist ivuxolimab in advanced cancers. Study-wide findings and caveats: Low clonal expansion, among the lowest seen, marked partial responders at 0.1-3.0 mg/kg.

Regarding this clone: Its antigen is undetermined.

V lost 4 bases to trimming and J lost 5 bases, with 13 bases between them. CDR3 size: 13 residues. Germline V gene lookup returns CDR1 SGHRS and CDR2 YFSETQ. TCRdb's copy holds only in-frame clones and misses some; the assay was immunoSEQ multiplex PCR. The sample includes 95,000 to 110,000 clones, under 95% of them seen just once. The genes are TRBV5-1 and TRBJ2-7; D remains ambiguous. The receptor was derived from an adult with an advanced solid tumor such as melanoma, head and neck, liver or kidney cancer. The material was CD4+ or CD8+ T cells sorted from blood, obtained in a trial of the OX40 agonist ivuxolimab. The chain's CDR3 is CASSNLIGDEQYF. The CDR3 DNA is TGCGCCAGCAGCAACTTGATAGGCGACGAGCAGTACTTC.